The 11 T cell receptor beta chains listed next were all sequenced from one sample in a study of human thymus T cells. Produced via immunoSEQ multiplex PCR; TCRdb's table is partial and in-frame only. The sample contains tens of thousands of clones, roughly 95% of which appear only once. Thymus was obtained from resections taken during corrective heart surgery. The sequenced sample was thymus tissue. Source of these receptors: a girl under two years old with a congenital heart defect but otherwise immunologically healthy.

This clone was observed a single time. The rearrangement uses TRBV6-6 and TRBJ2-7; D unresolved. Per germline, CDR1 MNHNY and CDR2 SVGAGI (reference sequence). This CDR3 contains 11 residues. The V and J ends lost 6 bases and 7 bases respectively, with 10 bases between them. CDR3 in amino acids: CASRSSVEQYF. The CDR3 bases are TGTGCCAGCAGATCATCGGTTGAGCAGTACTTC.

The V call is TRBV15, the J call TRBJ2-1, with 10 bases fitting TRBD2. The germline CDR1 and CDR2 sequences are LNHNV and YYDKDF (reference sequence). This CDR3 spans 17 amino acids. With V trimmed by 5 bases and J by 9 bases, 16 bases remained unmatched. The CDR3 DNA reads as TGTGCCACCAGCGCCCAAGGGCCTAGCGGGAGAAGGGGTGAGCAGTTCTTC. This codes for CATSAQGPSGRRGEQFF.

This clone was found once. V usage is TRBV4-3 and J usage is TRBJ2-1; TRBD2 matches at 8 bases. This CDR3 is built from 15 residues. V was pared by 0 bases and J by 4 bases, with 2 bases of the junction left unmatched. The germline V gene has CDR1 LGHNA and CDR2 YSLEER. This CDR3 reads CASSQDSGTYNEQFF. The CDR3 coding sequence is TGCGCCAGCAGCCAAGATAGCGGGACTTACAATGAGCAGTTCTTC.

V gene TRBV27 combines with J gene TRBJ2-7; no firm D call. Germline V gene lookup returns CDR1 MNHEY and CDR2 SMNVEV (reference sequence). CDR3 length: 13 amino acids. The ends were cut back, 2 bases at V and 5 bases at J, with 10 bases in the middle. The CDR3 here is CASSLKGSHEQYF. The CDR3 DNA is TGTGCCAGCAGTTTAAAGGGTTCCCACGAGCAGTACTTC.

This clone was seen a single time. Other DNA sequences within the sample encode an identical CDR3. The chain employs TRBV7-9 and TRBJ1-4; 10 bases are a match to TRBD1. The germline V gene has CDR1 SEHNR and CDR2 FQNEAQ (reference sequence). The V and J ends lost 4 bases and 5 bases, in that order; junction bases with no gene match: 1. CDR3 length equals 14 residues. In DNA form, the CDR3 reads TGTGCCAGCAGCTCGGGACAGGGGAATGAAAAACTGTTTTTT. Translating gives CASSSGQGNEKLFF.

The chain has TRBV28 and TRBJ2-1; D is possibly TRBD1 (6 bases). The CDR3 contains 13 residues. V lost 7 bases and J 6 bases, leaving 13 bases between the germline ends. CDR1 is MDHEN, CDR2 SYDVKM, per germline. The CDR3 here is CASKLDSGNEQFF. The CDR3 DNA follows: TGTGCCAGCAAGCTGGACAGCGGCAATGAGCAGTTCTTC.

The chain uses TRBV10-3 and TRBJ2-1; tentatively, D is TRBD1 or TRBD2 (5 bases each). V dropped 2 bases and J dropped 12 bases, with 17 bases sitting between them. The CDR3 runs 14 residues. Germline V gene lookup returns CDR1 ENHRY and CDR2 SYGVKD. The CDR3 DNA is TGTGCCATCAGTGAGGGCCTGTTGGGGGTCGGGCAGTTCTTC. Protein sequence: CAISEGLLGVGQFF.

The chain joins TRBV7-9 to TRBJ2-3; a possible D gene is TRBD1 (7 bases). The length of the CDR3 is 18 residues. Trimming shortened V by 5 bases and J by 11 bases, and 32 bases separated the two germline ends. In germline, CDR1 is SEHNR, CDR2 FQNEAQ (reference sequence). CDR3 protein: CASSPSGGAGGPPGRQYF. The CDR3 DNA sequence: TGTGCCAGCAGCCCCAGCGGAGGGGCAGGGGGGCCTCCCGGTAGGCAGTATTTT.

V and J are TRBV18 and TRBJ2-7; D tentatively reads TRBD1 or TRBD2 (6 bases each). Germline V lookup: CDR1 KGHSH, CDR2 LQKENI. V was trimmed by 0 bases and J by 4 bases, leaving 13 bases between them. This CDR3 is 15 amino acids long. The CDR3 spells CASSPPEGGIYEQYF. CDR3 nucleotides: TGTGCCAGCTCACCACCAGAGGGGGGTATTTACGAGCAGTACTTC.

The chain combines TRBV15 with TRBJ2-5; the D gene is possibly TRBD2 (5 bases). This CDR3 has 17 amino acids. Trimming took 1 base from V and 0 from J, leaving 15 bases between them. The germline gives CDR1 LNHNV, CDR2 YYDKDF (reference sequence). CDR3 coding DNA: TGTGCCACCAGCAGAGTGCCCCCTTGGGGAGACCAAGAGACCCAGTACTTC. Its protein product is CATSRVPPWGDQETQYF.

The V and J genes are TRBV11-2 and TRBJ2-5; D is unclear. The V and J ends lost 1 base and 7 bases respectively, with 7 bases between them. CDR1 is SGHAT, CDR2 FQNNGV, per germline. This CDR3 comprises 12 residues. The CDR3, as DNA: TGTGCCAGCAGCTTAGTGGACGTGACCCAGTACTTC. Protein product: CASSLVDVTQYF.